The 15 T cell receptor beta chains given below trace back to one sample, sequenced in a study of technical replicates of blood from several donors. The protocol was immunoSEQ multiplex PCR, while the TCRdb copy is restricted to in-frame clones and leaves out a portion. The table has about 93,000 clones, 95% seen once. Sequencing used T cells isolated from PBMCs. These receptors were obtained from a human donor in good health.

The chain recombines TRBV6-6 with TRBJ2-1; 12 positions match TRBD2. There are 15 residues in the CDR3. The V segment lost 9 bases and the J segment 7 bases; nucleotides outside the gene matches: 10. Germline CDR1 MNHNY, CDR2 SVGAGI (reference sequence). The CDR3 nucleotides read TGTGCCAGTAACCCTAGCGGGGGGGCGAGGAATGAGCAGTTCTTC. Its translation is CASNPSGGARNEQFF.

This rearrangement joins TRBV6-5 to TRBJ2-7; 12 bases match TRBD2. V shed 4 bases, J shed 5 bases, and the junction held 3 bases outside the gene matches. The V gene's germline CDR1 is MNHEY and CDR2 SVGAGI. The CDR3 contains 14 residues. The CDR3 reads CASSWTSGNHEQYF. The CDR3 bases are TGTGCCAGCAGTTGGACTAGCGGGAATCACGAGCAGTACTTC.

This clone occurred once. This chain links TRBV7-9 with TRBJ2-5, with D unresolved. Looked up from germline, CDR1 is SEHNR and CDR2 is FQNEAQ (reference sequence). Trimming took off 6 bases at V and 5 bases at J, with 10 bases between the two ends. This CDR3 region has 12 residues. CDR3 coding DNA: TGTGCCAGCAGTACCGCTAGGGAGACCCAGTACTTC. It specifies CASSTARETQYF.

The chain employs TRBV10-3 and TRBJ2-3; 11 bases are a match to TRBD1. Per germline, CDR1 ENHRY and CDR2 SYGVKD. J gave up 6 bases and V 6 bases, and 17 bases lay outside the gene matches. The CDR3 spans 18 residues. CDR3 amino acids: CAISLHQTGQGGGDTQYF. The CDR3 nucleotides read TGTGCCATCAGCTTACACCAGACGGGACAGGGGGGAGGGGATACGCAGTATTTT.

J is TRBJ1-1 and V is TRBV2; D is unclear. Trimming shortened V by 3 bases and J by 5 bases, and 7 bases separated the two germline ends. The CDR3 is 12 residues long. The V gene's germline CDR1 is SNHLY and CDR2 FYNNEI. CDR3 DNA: TGTGCCAGCAGTGAGTGGCGGACTGAAGCTTTCTTT. Protein sequence: CASSEWRTEAFF. The full variable domain, its missing parts supplied by reference TRBV2 and TRBJ1-1, is EPEVTQTPSHQVTQMGQEVILRCVPISNHLYFYWYRQILGQKVEFLVSFYNNEISEKSEIFDDQFSVERPDGSNFTLKIRSTKLEDSAMYFCASSEWRTEAFFGQGTRLTVV.

This chain links TRBV5-1 with TRBJ2-7; D perhaps matches TRBD1 (6 bases). CDR3 length: 15 amino acids. Per the germline V gene, CDR1 is SGHRS and CDR2 is YFSETQ. Trimming took 4 bases from V and 3 from J, leaving 17 bases between them. As DNA, the CDR3 is TGCGCCAGCAGCCCCCCGACAGGCGGGTTCTACGAGCAGTACTTC. It translates to CASSPPTGGFYEQYF.

The rearrangement links TRBV23-1 to TRBJ1-5; no firm D call. TRBV23-1 is an ORF for which the function is uncertain. V dropped 0 bases and J dropped 0 bases, with 15 bases sitting between them. The CDR3 is 18 residues long. The DNA of the CDR3 is TGCGCCAGCAGTCAATCCCCTTGGAGAGGGCCTAGCAATCAGCCCCAGCATTTT. Protein sequence: CASSQSPWRGPSNQPQHF.

V usage is TRBV4-1 and J usage is TRBJ2-1; 9 nucleotides line up with TRBD2. The CDR3 is made up of 16 amino acids. CDR1 MGHRA and CDR2 YSYEKL come from the germline V gene. After removal of 1 base from V and 6 bases from J, the junction contained 7 bases not matched to a gene. The CDR3, as DNA: TGCGCCAGCAGCCAAGGGCGGGGCGGGAGGGGCAATGAGCAGTTCTTC. Encoded protein: CASSQGRGGRGNEQFF.

The J gene is TRBJ2-5, the V gene TRBV2; maybe TRBD2 (7 bases). The CDR3 loop spans 16 amino acids. Germline V CDR1 and CDR2: SNHLY, FYNNEI. The V end was cut by 8 bases, the J end by 5 bases, with 24 bases between. The CDR3 reads CASLPGAGDPLETQYF. The CDR3, as DNA: TGTGCCAGCCTACCAGGGGCGGGAGACCCGCTGGAGACCCAGTACTTC.

The chain uses TRBV30 and TRBJ2-7; TRBD1 agrees at 9 bases. The germline gives CDR1 GTSNPN, CDR2 SVGIG (reference sequence). The CDR3 consists of 15 residues. Trimming cost V 2 bases and J 3 bases; bases outside gene matches: 8. CDR3 coding DNA: TGTGCCTGGAGTCCCCGGCGACAGGGGGGCTACGAGCAGTACTTC. It translates to CAWSPRRQGGYEQYF.

The rearrangement links TRBV30 to TRBJ2-5; the match to TRBD1 covers 7 bases. This CDR3 contains 11 residues. Germline V lookup: CDR1 GTSNPN, CDR2 SVGIG (reference sequence). V shed 4 bases and J 4 bases; nucleotides not matched to a gene: 0. CDR3 in amino acids: CAWTGGETQYF. Written as DNA, the CDR3 is TGTGCCTGGACAGGGGGAGAGACCCAGTACTTC.

V usage is TRBV19 and J usage is TRBJ1-4, with unresolved D. Germline V CDR1 and CDR2: LNHDA, SQIVND (reference sequence). V lost 3 bases, J lost 7 bases, and 15 bases lay in between. The length of the CDR3 is 15 residues. CDR3 loop: CASSMVGGFIEKLFF. As DNA, the CDR3 is TGTGCCAGTAGTATGGTTGGAGGGTTTATTGAAAAACTGTTTTTT.

The chain joins TRBV28 to TRBJ2-7, with 11 bases lining up with TRBD2. The CDR3 totals 16 residues. J gave up 3 bases and V 5 bases, and 9 bases lay outside the gene matches. CDR1 MDHEN and CDR2 SYDVKM come from the germline V gene. CDR3 nucleotides: TGTGCCAGCAGTCCATATTCTAGCGGGAGGATCTACGAGCAGTACTTC. It specifies CASSPYSSGRIYEQYF.

The chain links TRBV27 to TRBJ2-7; 14 bases line up with TRBD2. CDR3 length: 17 residues. Trimming cost V 5 bases and J 4 bases; bases outside gene matches: 10. Germline CDR1 and CDR2: MNHEY and SMNVEV (reference sequence). Here the CDR3 DNA reads TGTGCCAGCAGTCCAGGGACTAGCGGGAGACCGGATTACGAGCAGTACTTC. Its translation: CASSPGTSGRPDYEQYF.

The rearrangement joins TRBV2 to TRBJ2-3, with 8 bases lining up with TRBD1. The V gene's germline CDR1 is SNHLY and CDR2 FYNNEI. V shed 1 base, J shed 3 bases, and the junction held 9 bases outside the gene matches. CDR3 length: 17 residues. The CDR3 loop is CASSEGIGQGQTDTQYF. CDR3 DNA: TGTGCCAGCAGTGAAGGTATCGGACAGGGCCAGACAGATACGCAGTATTTT.